The 31 T cell receptor beta chains below were found in one sample sequenced in a study of beta chain features in type 1 diabetes. Overall study results and limits: Among patients with Type 1 diabetes, TCRB CDR3s were moderately but significantly shorter in every one of the four CD4+ subsets.

Antigens of these TCRs are unknown. Every isolated RNA sample was fully reverse transcribed, so sequencing captured expressed TCRB transcripts. TCRdb's table, derived via immunoSEQ multiplex PCR, lists solely in-frame clones and lacks some. This sample has 640,000 or so clones; 13% occur once, and the top ten carry approximately 0.022%. The sample was naive CD4+ T cells from blood. The receptors come from a man aged 18 to 30 with type 1 diabetes.

This clone was counted a few times. The sample contains more than one DNA sequence encoding this CDR3. The chain couples TRBV28 to TRBJ2-6, with no clear D. V gave up 2 bases and J gave up 0 bases, with 5 bases separating them. The CDR3 contains 15 residues. Germline V gene lookup returns CDR1 MDHEN and CDR2 SYDVKM. DNA for the CDR3: TGTGCCAGCAGTTTACACCTCTCTGGGGCCAACGTCCTGACTTTC. It encodes CASSLHLSGANVLTF.

V usage is TRBV6-6 and J usage is TRBJ2-1; 7 bases fit TRBD2. V trimming: 3 bases; J trimming: 3 bases; junction bases outside the gene matches: 5. Germline loops: CDR1 MNHNY, CDR2 SVGAGI (reference sequence). The CDR3 runs to 15 residues. The CDR3 DNA sequence: TGTGCCAGCAGTTATACCAGCGGGGTCTACAATGAGCAGTTCTTC. As protein: CASSYTSGVYNEQFF.

This clone was found a few times. The rearrangement uses TRBV5-1 and TRBJ1-1; unclear D gene. V lost 0 bases and J 1 base, leaving 7 bases between the germline ends. Germline V gives CDR1 SGHRS, CDR2 YFSETQ. The CDR3 is made up of 14 amino acids. CDR3 DNA sequence: TGCGCCAGCAGCTTGGAAGGCCCGAACACTGAAGCTTTCTTT. This sequence encodes CASSLEGPNTEAFF.

The table lists this clone with a few counts. V and J are TRBV18 and TRBJ2-7; 7 nucleotides match TRBD1. The germline gives CDR1 KGHSH, CDR2 LQKENI. J lost 5 bases, V lost 3 bases, and 13 bases had no gene match. The CDR3 runs to 16 residues. As DNA, the CDR3 is TGTGCCAGCTCACCGATGACAGGGTTTGAATACGACGAGCAGTACTTC. As protein: CASSPMTGFEYDEQYF.

This clone has a handful of counts. The chain links TRBV5-1 to TRBJ2-7; 8 bases map to TRBD1. V dropped 0 bases and J dropped 3; count of bases not matched to a gene: 5. The CDR3 length is 15 residues. Germline CDR1 reads SGHRS; CDR2 reads YFSETQ. CDR3: CASSLVGGQDYEQYF. CDR3 sequence (DNA): TGCGCCAGCAGCTTGGTTGGGGGACAGGACTACGAGCAGTACTTC. Looking up the rest from reference TRBV5-1 and TRBJ2-7 gives the full variable domain: KAGVTQTPRYLIKTRGQQVTLSCSPISGHRSVSWYQQTPGQGLQFLFEYFSETQRNKGNFPGRFSGRQFSNSRSEMNVSTLELGDSALYLCASSLVGGQDYEQYFGPGTRLTVT.

The table lists this clone with a few counts. V usage is TRBV30 and J usage is TRBJ1-1, with D tentatively TRBD1 (5 bases). Germline V gene sequence: CDR1 GTSNPN, CDR2 SVGIG (reference sequence). The CDR3 covers 16 residues. V was trimmed by 4 bases and J by 0 bases, leaving 18 bases between them. CDR3 sequence: CAWIPGFMGLNTEAFF. CDR3 in DNA: TGTGCCTGGATTCCAGGGTTTATGGGGCTGAACACTGAAGCTTTCTTT.

This clone occurred a few times. This chain joins TRBV12-5 and TRBJ2-3; D is perhaps TRBD2 (5 bases). There are 15 residues in the CDR3. V dropped 1 base and J dropped 1 base, with 9 bases sitting between them. Germline-derived CDR1 and CDR2 are LGHNT and FRNRAP. This CDR3 is CASGLGGRRTDTQYF. DNA for the CDR3: TGTGCTAGTGGTTTGGGTGGGAGACGCACAGATACGCAGTATTTT.

The V and J genes are TRBV5-8 and TRBJ1-1, with unresolved D. Trimming removed 1 base at V and 0 bases at J, with 4 bases between. Germline values: CDR1 SGHTS, CDR2 YDEGEE. CDR3 length: 13 residues. The CDR3 DNA reads TGTGCCAGCAGCTTGACACTGAACACTGAAGCTTTCTTT. Translating it yields CASSLTLNTEAFF.

In DNA form, the CDR3 reads TGTGCCAGCAGTTACTCCGAACAGGGTTACGAGCAGTACTTC. It encodes CASSYSEQGYEQYF. This chain connects TRBV6-6 to TRBJ2-7; D possibly corresponds to TRBD1 (6 bases). CDR3 length: 14 residues. In germline, CDR1 is MNHNY, CDR2 SVGAGI (reference sequence). The germline V and J ends were trimmed by 0 bases and 4 bases, with 10 bases remaining between them.

This clone was detected only a few times. The V call is TRBV18, the J call TRBJ2-7; 7 bases are a match to TRBD1. V gave up 2 bases and J gave up 2 bases; unmatched junction bases: 6. Germline values: CDR1 KGHSH, CDR2 LQKENI. The CDR3 is made up of 15 amino acids. The CDR3 here is CASSPRDRGAYEQYF. In DNA, the CDR3 is TGTGCCAGCTCACCAAGGGACAGAGGGGCCTACGAGCAGTACTTC.

The rearrangement joins TRBV11-2 to TRBJ1-1, with D hard to call. CDR1 is SGHAT, CDR2 FQNNGV, per germline. V was trimmed by 1 base and J by 1 base, leaving 4 bases between them. The CDR3 sequence is 13 residues long. CDR3: CASSLGGNTEAFF. In nucleotides, the CDR3 is TGTGCCAGCAGCTTAGGTGGGAACACTGAAGCTTTCTTT.

The chain carries TRBV4-1 and TRBJ2-7; D perhaps matches TRBD2 (5 bases). The CDR3 is 16 amino acids. Germline-derived CDR1 and CDR2 are MGHRA and YSYEKL. Deletions cut 1 base from V and 2 bases from J, with 15 bases between. The CDR3 spells CASSQAGLSDAYEQYF. CDR3 coding DNA: TGCGCCAGCAGCCAAGCCGGACTGTCCGACGCCTACGAGCAGTACTTC.

This rearrangement joins TRBV6-1 to TRBJ1-5, with a possible D match to TRBD1 (6 bases). Germline CDR1 reads MNHNS; CDR2 reads SASEGT. The CDR3 is 14 amino acids. V lost 6 bases to trimming and J lost 3 bases, with 12 bases between them. This CDR3 is CASRSGQLNQPQHF. The DNA of the CDR3 is TGTGCCAGCAGGAGTGGACAGCTCAATCAGCCCCAGCATTTT.

V gene TRBV9 combines with J gene TRBJ2-1, with D tentatively TRBD1 or TRBD2 (5 bases each). Looked up from germline, CDR1 is SGDLS and CDR2 is YYNGEE. V gave up 0 bases and J gave up 9 bases, with 16 bases separating them. The CDR3 length is 15 residues. In nucleotides, the CDR3 is TGTGCCAGCAGCGTAGGGGACCGGGTCCTCGGTGAGCAGTTCTTC. As protein: CASSVGDRVLGEQFF.

This sequence joins TRBV28 and TRBJ1-6; no definite D call. This CDR3 is 17 amino acids long. Looked up from germline, CDR1 is MDHEN and CDR2 is SYDVKM. V was pared by 3 bases and J by 0 bases, with 12 bases between. CDR3 nucleotides: TGTGCCAGCAGTTTTAACGCGAAGAGCTCCTATAATTCACCCCTCCACTTT. Protein: CASSFNAKSSYNSPLHF.

The gene calls are TRBV28 and TRBJ2-7; D is unresolved. There are 12 residues in the CDR3. Trimming cost V 1 base and J 7 bases, with 8 bases left between them. Looked up from germline, CDR1 is MDHEN and CDR2 is SYDVKM. The CDR3 here is CASSLLANEQYF. For the CDR3, the DNA is TGTGCCAGCAGTTTATTGGCCAATGAGCAGTACTTC.

This clone turned up a few times. CDR3 region: CAIGPPQLSGGNEQFF. CDR3 bases: TGTGCCATCGGCCCCCCCCAACTAAGCGGGGGGAATGAGCAGTTCTTC. The chain is built from TRBV10-3 and TRBJ2-1; TRBD2 aligns across 9 bases. The germline gives CDR1 ENHRY, CDR2 SYGVKD. The length of the CDR3 is 16 residues. V lost 8 bases to trimming and J lost 7 bases; unmatched junction nucleotides: 15.

This clone was counted a few times. The V and J genes are TRBV7-2 and TRBJ2-7, with D perhaps TRBD1 (6 bases). This CDR3 is built from 15 residues. V lost 5 bases, J lost 0 bases, and 14 bases lay in between. Germline V gene lookup returns CDR1 SGHTA and CDR2 FQGNSA. CDR3 region: CASSPQGGPSYEQYF. Written as DNA, the CDR3 is TGTGCCAGCAGCCCTCAAGGGGGACCCTCCTACGAGCAGTACTTC.

This chain links TRBV2 with TRBJ2-7; a weak D match, TRBD2 (6 bases). There are 14 residues in the CDR3. The germline gives CDR1 SNHLY, CDR2 FYNNEI. Trimming removed 6 bases at V and 0 bases at J, with 12 bases between. The CDR3 is CASRGDLSSYEQYF. CDR3 DNA sequence: TGTGCCAGCAGGGGGGACTTAAGCTCCTACGAGCAGTACTTC.

This clone was counted a few times. The V call is TRBV10-3, the J call TRBJ2-1, with 7 bases matching TRBD1. CDR3 length: 14 amino acids. CDR1 and CDR2 (germline): ENHRY, SYGVKD. Trimming took 4 bases from V and 5 from J; bases not matched to a gene: 5. DNA of the CDR3: TGTGCCATCAGTGCCCAGGGGGAAAACAATGAGCAGTTCTTC. It codes for CAISAQGENNEQFF.

The chain carries TRBV11-3 and TRBJ2-7, with 9 positions matching TRBD1. CDR3 length equals 14 residues. Germline assignment: CDR1 SGHNT and CDR2 YENEEA. With 5 bases clipped from V and 3 bases from J, the junction kept 5 bases outside the gene matches. The CDR3 nucleotides are TGTGCCAGCAGCCACCCGGACAGGGGCTACGAGCAGTACTTC. Protein product: CASSHPDRGYEQYF.

This chain links TRBV12-5 with TRBJ1-5, with D possibly being TRBD1 (5 bases). This CDR3 is 13 amino acids long. V was pared by 3 bases and J by 7 bases, with 10 bases between. CDR1 is LGHNT and CDR2 is FRNRAP in the germline V gene. The DNA of the CDR3 is TGTGCTAGTGGTTTAGGGGTTATGCAGCCCCAGCATTTT. Translated, it gives CASGLGVMQPQHF. The full variable domain, rest sourced from reference TRBV12-5 and TRBJ1-5, is DARVTQTPRHKVTEMGQEVTMRCQPILGHNTVFWYRQTMMQGLELLAYFRNRAPLDDSGMPKDRFSAEMPDATLATLKIQPSEPRDSAVYFCASGLGVMQPQHFGDGTRLSIL.

This clone was counted a few times. At one end the junction does not follow the germline gene, possibly because of a read error. J is TRBJ2-5 and V is TRBV7-2; possible D gene TRBD2, 5 bases. This CDR3 spans 12 amino acids. Germline assignment: CDR1 SGHTA and CDR2 FQGNSA. The CDR3 DNA reads as TGCTGTTCTGCCGAGGGTTGGGAGACCCAGTACTTC. It translates to CCSAEGWETQYF.

This clone came up a few times. V gene TRBV30 combines with J gene TRBJ2-5; 10 positions match TRBD1. The CDR3 totals 14 residues. The germline gives CDR1 GTSNPN, CDR2 SVGIG (reference sequence). With V trimmed by 4 bases and J by 5 bases, 7 bases remained unmatched. For the CDR3, the DNA is TGTGCCTGGAACCGGGACAGGGGAGGCGAGACCCAGTACTTC. Its translation is CAWNRDRGGETQYF.

The gene calls are TRBV14 and TRBJ1-2; a weak D match, TRBD1 (5 bases). The length of the CDR3 is 13 residues. V lost 1 base to trimming and J lost 6 bases, with 9 bases between them. CDR1 is SGHDN and CDR2 is FVKESK in the germline V gene. The CDR3, as DNA: TGTGCCAGCAGCCAAGTGCCGGGGCATGGCTACACCTTC. Translating it yields CASSQVPGHGYTF.

This clone was observed a few times. The V and J genes are TRBV25-1 and TRBJ2-3; 14 nucleotides line up with TRBD2. The CDR3 loop spans 18 amino acids. CDR1 MGHDK and CDR2 SYGVNS come from the germline V gene. With 5 bases clipped from V and 0 bases from J, the junction kept 7 bases outside the gene matches. The CDR3 DNA sequence: TGTGCCAGCAGTCGGGGACTAGCGGGGGCCCGCAGCACAGATACGCAGTATTTT. Translating it yields CASSRGLAGARSTDTQYF.

The genes are TRBV18 and TRBJ1-1; D ambiguous. The V end was cut by 3 bases, the J end by 6 bases, with 14 bases between. The CDR3 has 14 amino acids. Germline V gene lookup returns CDR1 KGHSH and CDR2 LQKENI. CDR3 protein: CASSPAGEAAEAFF. CDR3 in DNA: TGTGCCAGCTCACCTGCAGGTGAGGCGGCTGAAGCTTTCTTT.

CDR3 nucleotide sequence: TGCGCCAGCAGCCCCCGTCGGGGGACAACGATTGGGCAGTACTTC. The encoded protein is CASSPRRGTTIGQYF. This sequence joins TRBV4-1 and TRBJ2-7; D could derive from TRBD1 or TRBD2 (6 bases each). Trimming cost V 4 bases and J 9 bases, with 22 bases left between them. CDR3 size: 15 residues. Germline V gives CDR1 MGHRA, CDR2 YSYEKL.

V is TRBV4-1 and J is TRBJ2-2; no clear D. This CDR3 is built from 12 residues. Looked up from germline, CDR1 is MGHRA and CDR2 is YSYEKL. Trimming removed 4 bases at V and 2 bases at J, with 2 bases between. The CDR3 region is CASSRNTGELFF. The CDR3 DNA follows: TGCGCCAGCAGCCGTAACACCGGGGAGCTGTTTTTT.

This clone was seen a few times. V usage is TRBV5-4 and J usage is TRBJ1-5; a weak D match, TRBD1 (6 bases). Germline V gene sequence: CDR1 SGHNT, CDR2 YYREEE (reference sequence). Deletions cut 4 bases from V and 7 bases from J, with 15 bases between. This CDR3 spans 14 amino acids. The CDR3 nucleotides are TGTGCCAGCAGCATTGCAGGGGTCGAGCAGCCCCAGCATTTT. It encodes CASSIAGVEQPQHF.

The chain links TRBV7-3 to TRBJ2-1, with 13 bases that match TRBD2. V shed 5 bases and J 5 bases; nucleotides not matched to a gene: 3. The CDR3 is 15 residues long. Per the germline V gene, CDR1 is SGHTA and CDR2 is FQGTGA. The CDR3 region is CASSPGLAGNNEQFF. In nucleotides, the CDR3 is TGTGCCAGCAGCCCGGGACTAGCGGGGAACAATGAGCAGTTCTTC.